The 24 T cell receptor beta chains in this list originate from one sample, sequenced in a study of blood T cells in healthy people across ages. A second PCR, run for about 7 to 11 cycles, used a sample-barcoded 5' primer plus a J-beta primer mix. Each CDR3 protein gets one entry after TCRdb re-called the 5' RACE reads with MiXCR. The sample contains 650,000 to 1,000,000 distinct CDR3 sequences, around 36% of which appear only once. The sample taken for sequencing was blood. Receptor source: a man between 18 and 29 years old in good health.

There are a few counts of this clonotype. The chain recombines TRBV11-1 with TRBJ2-3, with TRBD2 as a possible D gene (6 bases). Germline V gene data show CDR1 as SGHAT and CDR2 as FQDESV (reference sequence). CDR3 length: 16 amino acids. V lost 3 bases and J 0 bases, leaving 13 bases between the germline ends. The CDR3 DNA follows: TGTGCCAGCAGCTTGGTTCCGGCGGGGAGCACAGATACGCAGTATTTT. Translated: CASSLVPAGSTDTQYF.

This clonotype was detected ten times or more. CDR3 DNA sequence: TGTGCCAGCAGCTTAGAGCGACAGGGGGCATTCGAGCAGTACTTC. This gives the protein CASSLERQGAFEQYF. J is TRBJ2-7 and V is TRBV13, with 10 nucleotides matching TRBD1. The CDR3 loop spans 15 amino acids. V was pared by 1 base and J by 6 bases, with 6 bases of the junction left unmatched. Germline CDR1 reads PRHDT; CDR2 reads FYEKMQ (reference sequence).

The J gene is TRBJ1-2, the V gene TRBV4-3; D is possibly TRBD1 (6 bases). CDR3 length: 15 residues. The V and J ends lost 0 bases and 2 bases respectively, with 10 bases between them. The germline V gene has CDR1 LGHNA and CDR2 YSLEER. CDR3 DNA sequence: TGCGCCAGCAGCCAAGATAATGGACAGAACTATGGCTACACCTTC. Amino acid sequence: CASSQDNGQNYGYTF.

J is TRBJ1-2 and V is TRBV2; TRBD1 aligns across 7 bases. Germline-derived CDR1 and CDR2 are SNHLY and FYNNEI. V lost 6 bases and J lost 4; bases outside the gene matches: 11. The length of the CDR3 is 15 residues. CDR3 sequence reads: CASSEGQRASYGYTF. DNA for the CDR3: TGTGCCAGCAGCGAGGGACAGCGCGCTTCCTATGGCTACACCTTC.

The V and J genes are TRBV12-3 or TRBV12-4 and TRBJ1-4; no definite D call. The CDR3 has 14 amino acids. The ends were cut back, 7 bases at V and 4 bases at J, with 13 bases in the middle. In DNA form, the CDR3 reads TGTGCCAGCAATTTTCGGTGGGGTAATGAAAAACTGTTTTTT. It yields the protein CASNFRWGNEKLFF.

V is TRBV12-3 or TRBV12-4 and J is TRBJ2-2; 11 bases line up with TRBD2. The CDR3 sequence is 18 residues long. With V trimmed by 10 bases and J by 1 base, 14 bases remained unmatched. CDR3: CATTSSGGTLKNTGELFF. In DNA, the CDR3 is TGTGCCACGACCTCTAGCGGGGGGACCCTTAAGAACACCGGGGAGCTGTTTTTT.

This clonotype was picked up one time. This chain links TRBV6-6 with TRBJ2-1; no clear D. CDR3 size: 12 residues. V was cut by 11 bases and J by 0 bases, with 8 bases left in between. Looked up from germline, CDR1 is MNHNY and CDR2 is SVGAGI (reference sequence). The CDR3 nucleotides read TGTGCCGCGGCCCGCTCCTACAATGAGCAGTTCTTC. Encoded protein: CAAARSYNEQFF.

This clonotype was recorded many times. The chain employs TRBV9 and TRBJ2-3; D is unclear. Per germline, CDR1 SGDLS and CDR2 YYNGEE. The CDR3 contains 15 residues. V was trimmed by 1 base and J by 0 bases, leaving 9 bases between them. CDR3: CASSVTGSSTDTQYF. DNA for the CDR3: TGTGCCAGCAGCGTAACTGGATCTAGCACAGATACGCAGTATTTT. The full variable domain, in which reference TRBV9 and TRBJ2-3 provide the parts outside the CDR3, is DSGVTQTPKHLITATGQRVTLRCSPRSGDLSVYWYQQSLDQGLQFLIQYYNGEERAKGNILERFSAQQFPDLHSELNLSSLELGDSALYFCASSVTGSSTDTQYFGPGTRLTVL.

This clonotype was recorded a few times. J is TRBJ1-2 and V is TRBV6-5; no clear D. Germline V gene lookup returns CDR1 MNHEY and CDR2 SVGAGI. The CDR3 spans 15 residues. V gave up 6 bases and J gave up 2 bases, with 16 bases separating them. CDR3 amino acids: CASSSSMKVNYGYTF. CDR3 in DNA: TGTGCCAGCAGCTCTTCTATGAAGGTCAACTATGGCTACACCTTC.

With respect to this clonotype: At one end, the junction sequence differs from germline, possibly due to a read error. CDR3 bases: TGTACCAGCAGTTTAGGTAACAGAGTCACAGATACGCAGTATTTT. Translated, it gives CTSSLGNRVTDTQYF. This chain uses TRBV12-3 or TRBV12-4 with TRBJ2-3; D gene ambiguous. The CDR3 is 15 amino acids.

The CDR3: CASSVKGETQYF. CDR3 in DNA: TGTGCCAGCAGCGTGAAGGGGGAGACGCAGTATTTT. J is TRBJ2-3 and V is TRBV9, with D maybe TRBD1 (6 bases). The V and J ends lost 2 bases and 9 bases respectively, with 10 bases between them. In germline, CDR1 is SGDLS, CDR2 YYNGEE. This CDR3 has 12 residues.

The chain uses TRBV21-1 and TRBJ2-1; TRBD2 is the table's D call and was not checked against the DNA. TRBV21-1 constitutes a pseudogene. The CDR3 is 15 amino acids. CDR3 residues: CASSWGLANNYEQFF. CDR3 DNA sequence: TGTGCCAGCAGCTGGGGACTAGCCAATAATTACGAGCAGTTCTTC.

The chain is built from TRBV19 and TRBJ1-1; D is possibly TRBD1 (5 bases). CDR1 is LNHDA, CDR2 SQIVND, per germline (reference sequence). This CDR3 spans 15 amino acids. Trimming took 3 bases from V and 2 from J, leaving 13 bases between them. The CDR3 protein is CASSIGAAINTEAFF. CDR3 DNA sequence: TGTGCCAGTAGTATTGGGGCAGCGATCAACACTGAAGCTTTCTTT.

This chain links TRBV9 with TRBJ1-4; D remains ambiguous. Deletions cut 0 bases from V and 8 bases from J, with 14 bases between. CDR3 size: 15 residues. CDR1 and CDR2 from the germline V gene are SGDLS and YYNGEE. This CDR3 reads CASSVEAGSGEKLFF. The CDR3 nucleotides are TGTGCCAGCAGCGTAGAGGCGGGGTCAGGCGAAAAACTGTTTTTT.

The chain links TRBV4-2 to TRBJ1-2; no reliable D call. CDR1 LGHNA and CDR2 YNFKEQ come from the germline V gene. The CDR3 contains 14 residues. The germline V and J ends were trimmed by 5 bases and 4 bases, with 14 bases remaining between them. The CDR3 DNA is TGTGCCAGCAGCACTCGAAGGGCCAGCTATGGCTACACCTTC. Encoded protein: CASSTRRASYGYTF.

This clonotype was counted only a few times. Here the CDR3 DNA reads TGTGCCACCAGTGGGCCTTTTGGGGGGCTCTCCTACAATGAGCAGTACTTC. Protein sequence: CATSGPFGGLSYNEQYF. This chain connects TRBV24-1 to TRBJ2-7; D may correspond to TRBD1 or TRBD2 (6 bases each). The germline V gene encodes CDR1 KGHDR and CDR2 SFDVKD. V gave up 5 bases and J gave up 7 bases, with 26 bases separating them. This CDR3 has 17 residues.

CDR3 loop: CASSPGLGTNEKLFF. The CDR3 nucleotides are TGTGCCAGCAGCCCCGGGTTGGGGACTAATGAAAAACTGTTTTTT. The rearrangement links TRBV7-3 to TRBJ1-4, with D uncertain. Trimming removed 5 bases at V and 2 bases at J, with 12 bases between. Looked up from germline, CDR1 is SGHTA and CDR2 is FQGTGA. This CDR3 has 15 amino acids. The full variable domain, rest sourced from reference TRBV7-3 and TRBJ1-4, is GAGVSQTPSNKVTEKGKYVELRCDPISGHTALYWYRQSLGQGPEFLIYFQGTGAADDSGLPNDRFFAVRPEGSVSTLKIQRTERGDSAVYLCASSPGLGTNEKLFFGSGTQLSVL.

This clonotype has at least ten counts. This chain joins TRBV2 and TRBJ2-5; the D gene is possibly TRBD2 (6 bases). Germline V gene data show CDR1 as SNHLY and CDR2 as FYNNEI. Trimming removed 8 bases at V and 0 bases at J, with 19 bases between. The CDR3 is 16 amino acids. The CDR3 loop reads CASPRGSGSYQETQYF. CDR3 in DNA: TGTGCCAGCCCAAGAGGTAGCGGTTCGTACCAAGAGACCCAGTACTTC.

This clonotype was recorded only once. The chain couples TRBV7-6 to TRBJ2-1; D is unresolved. Germline V gene lookup returns CDR1 SGHVS and CDR2 FNYEAQ. The CDR3 is 15 amino acids. V gave up 0 bases and J gave up 0 bases, with 6 bases separating them. CDR3 sequence reads: CASSLAANSYNEQFF. The CDR3, as DNA: TGTGCCAGCAGCTTAGCGGCGAACTCCTACAATGAGCAGTTCTTC.

For this clonotype: One end of the junction is discordant with germline, which a read error may explain. The genes are TRBV7-7 and TRBJ2-1, with 13 bases that match TRBD2. Germline loops: CDR1 SSHAT, CDR2 FNYEAQ (reference sequence). This CDR3 is 15 amino acids long. The CDR3 DNA is TGTGCTAGCAGCTTTACTAGCGGGGGGGTGAGTGAGCAGTTCTTC. This encodes CASSFTSGGVSEQFF.

On this clonotype itself: One base away lies a much larger clone, so this may be a sequencing read error. The rearrangement joins TRBV3-1 to TRBJ2-5, with a tentative D call TRBD2 (6 bases). V was clipped by 4 bases and J by 11 bases, with 14 bases between them. In germline, CDR1 is LGHDT, CDR2 YNNKEL (reference sequence). This CDR3 has 12 amino acids. Written as DNA, the CDR3 is TGTGCCAGCAGCCTTCGACTAGGCGGGCAGTACTTC. It specifies CASSLRLGGQYF.

Of note for this clonotype: A read error is possible here, since a much larger clone lies one base away. This chain uses TRBV20-1 with TRBJ1-2; 11 bases are shared with TRBD1. The CDR3 runs 13 residues. Germline CDR1 and CDR2: DFQATT and SNEGSKA (reference sequence). The trim removed 6 bases at V and 6 bases at J, leaving 6 bases unmatched. The CDR3: CSATGQGDDGYTF. DNA for the CDR3: TGCAGTGCGACGGGACAGGGGGACGATGGCTACACCTTC.

The rearrangement uses TRBV6-5 and TRBJ2-3; no clear D gene. CDR1 MNHEY and CDR2 SVGAGI come from the germline V gene. Trimming took 5 bases from V and 7 from J, leaving 13 bases between them. There are 13 residues in the CDR3. CDR3 in amino acids: CASSDGVGNTQYF. The DNA of the CDR3 is TGTGCCAGCAGTGATGGGGTGGGGAATACGCAGTATTTT.

The rearrangement joins TRBV30 to TRBJ1-5; the match to TRBD1 covers 12 bases. There are 16 residues in the CDR3. The junction had 6 bases not matched to a gene; V was cut back by 3 bases and J by 3 bases. CDR1 is GTSNPN, CDR2 SVGIG, per germline (reference sequence). The CDR3 here is CAWSDTGQGANQPQHF. The CDR3 DNA sequence: TGTGCCTGGAGCGATACGGGACAGGGGGCCAATCAGCCCCAGCATTTT.